Listed below are T cell receptor beta chains from one sample, sequenced in a study of T cell responses to AZD1222 COVID-19 vaccine. The assay was immunoSEQ multiplex PCR, and TCRdb's table has in-frame clones only and misses some. The sample lists some 110,000 clones, around 88% seen once, with roughly 7% in the top ten. The source material was peripheral blood, sampled 28 days after the second AZD1222 dose. These TCRs come from an adult who received the AZD1222 COVID-19 vaccine. The CDR3 runs from the conserved cysteine through the conserved F or W. A D gene is named only where the DNA matches it firmly. Some rows have no size entry. The others give once, few or many, or a class for an expanded clone.

d_call,clone_size,v_call,j_call,cdr3_nt,cdr3_aa
-,-,TRBV5-1,TRBJ1-1,TGCGCCAGCAGCTTGGTTTCAGGGGCTTGGAACACTGAAGCTTTCTTT,CASSLVSGAWNTEAFF
-,-,TRBV3-1/TRBV3-2,TRBJ2-7,TGTGCCAGCAGCCAAGAACCTAGCTCCTACGAGCAGTACTTC,CASSQEPSSYEQYF
TRBD2,-,TRBV6-1,TRBJ2-5,TGTGCCAGCAGTGAAGCGGGCAGACAAACGGGGAGCGGGGGGACCCAGTACTTC,CASSEAGRQTGSGGTQYF
TRBD1,-,TRBV27,TRBJ2-2,TGTGCCAGCAGTTGGCGGGACAGGGACACCGGGGAGCTGTTTTTT,CASSWRDRDTGELFF
TRBD1,once,TRBV20-1,TRBJ2-7,TGCAGTGCCAGTCCCGGGACAGACTCCGGCGAGCAGTACTTC,CSASPGTDSGEQYF
-,once,TRBV5-5,TRBJ2-3,TGTGCCAGCAGCGCGGGCCTAGATACGCAGTATTTT,CASSAGLDTQYF
-,-,TRBV5-4,TRBJ2-7,TGTGCCAGCAGCTTGGGCCAGAGCTACGAGCAGTACTTC,CASSLGQSYEQYF
-,-,TRBV5-1,TRBJ2-1,TGCGCCAGCAGTTTTATGGAACAGGGTGATGAGCAGTTCTTC,CASSFMEQGDEQFF
TRBD1,-,TRBV7-8,TRBJ1-4,TGTGCCAGCAGCAGAGACAGGGTGAATGAAAAACTGTTTTTT,CASSRDRVNEKLFF
TRBD1,-,TRBV3-1/TRBV3-2,TRBJ1-2,TGTGCCAGCAGCCGGAACCAGGGGGCTCACGGTGGCTACACCTTC,CASSRNQGAHGGYTF
TRBD1,-,TRBV29-1,TRBJ2-5,TGCAGCGTCCGGGACAGGGGTCGAGAGACCCAGTACTTC,CSVRDRGRETQYF
TRBD2,-,TRBV18,TRBJ2-1,TGTGCCAGCTCACGCTTCACTAGCGGGGGGGCAAATGAGCAGTTCTTC,CASSRFTSGGANEQFF
-,-,TRBV13,TRBJ2-3,TGTGCCAGCAGCTTAGGCCCAGGGTTGAGCACAGATACGCAGTATTTT,CASSLGPGLSTDTQYF
TRBD1,-,TRBV10-3,TRBJ1-1,TGTGCCATCGCCGCCGGGACAGGGGGGAACACTGAAGCTTTCTTT,CAIAAGTGGNTEAFF
-,-,TRBV11-2,TRBJ1-3,TGTGCCAGCAGCACCCCCCGGGGGGGGTTTGGAAACACCATATATTTT,CASSTPRGGFGNTIYF
-,-,TRBV28,TRBJ1-3,TGTGCCAGCAGTGCGTCTATTGTGAGGGGCCCTGGAAACACCATATATTTT,CASSASIVRGPGNTIYF
TRBD1,medium-sized,TRBV2,TRBJ2-5,TGTGCCAGCAGCGACAGCCTGGACAGGGGGTGGGAGACCCAGTACTTC,CASSDSLDRGWETQYF
TRBD2,-,TRBV19,TRBJ2-7,TGTGCCAGTAGTAGCCCGGGCGGGGGGGCCATCTACGAGCAGTACTTC,CASSSPGGGAIYEQYF
TRBD2,-,TRBV2,TRBJ2-3,TGTGCCAGCAGTGACAGCGGGAGAGGCCCAGATACGCAGTATTTT,CASSDSGRGPDTQYF
TRBD2,-,TRBV29-1,TRBJ2-1,TGCAGCGTGGAAGGACTAGCGGGGGGACAGTACAATGAGCAGTTCTTC,CSVEGLAGGQYNEQFF
TRBD1,-,TRBV12-3/TRBV12-4,TRBJ2-1,TGTGCCAGCAGACAGGGGAATGAGCAGTTCTTC,CASRQGNEQFF
-,-,TRBV5-6,TRBJ2-2,TGTGCCAGCAGCTTGGGAGGGGGTTATACCGGGGAGCTGTTTTTT,CASSLGGGYTGELFF
-,-,TRBV7-9,TRBJ2-7,TGTGCCAGCAGCCTAGGGGGGGGCTACGAGCAGTACTTC,CASSLGGGYEQYF